A single sample is the source of the 28 T cell receptor beta chains below, sequenced in a study of blood T cell repertoires in COVID-19 (dated by TCRdb to the early 2020s). The library was made by the immunoSEQ multiplex PCR assay. Sourced from immuneACCESS, this table was stored by TCRdb with only in-frame sequences that have V and J called. A share of the clones is absent; for the studies checked, an unresolved V gene accounts for under half, and the remainder has no known explanation. Counted in this sample were 270,000 or so clones; 80% to 90% of them appeared once. The ten largest make up 3% of the sample. Sequencing input: peripheral blood. These receptors were taken from a young woman with active or convalescent COVID-19.

The chain employs TRBV5-4 and TRBJ1-1, with D possibly TRBD1 on 5 matching bases. Trimming took 5 bases from V and 4 from J, leaving 12 bases between them. From germline, CDR1 is SGHNT and CDR2 YYREEE (reference sequence). CDR3 length equals 13 residues. This CDR3 reads CASSPTGITEAFF. DNA for the CDR3: TGTGCCAGCAGTCCTACAGGAATCACTGAAGCTTTCTTT.

The rearrangement links TRBV11-2 to TRBJ1-1, with 9 bases aligning to TRBD1. Per the germline V gene, CDR1 is SGHAT and CDR2 is FQNNGV. The CDR3 runs 18 residues. After removal of 5 bases from V and 3 bases from J, the junction contained 16 bases not matched to a gene. CDR3 sequence: CASSLGPGQGGKDTEAFF. The CDR3 DNA is TGTGCCAGCAGCCTAGGGCCGGGACAGGGAGGAAAGGACACTGAAGCTTTCTTT.

This chain links TRBV10-3 with TRBJ2-7, with 8 bases matching TRBD1. Germline CDR1 reads ENHRY; CDR2 reads SYGVKD. V lost 10 bases to trimming and J lost 3 bases; unmatched junction nucleotides: 14. CDR3 length: 15 amino acids. The CDR3: CANLWVRTGIYEQYF. The CDR3, as DNA: TGTGCCAACCTGTGGGTCAGGACAGGGATCTACGAGCAGTACTTC.

This chain connects TRBV5-1 to TRBJ2-7; possibly TRBD1 for D (6 bases). The CDR3 has 16 residues. V was cut by 0 bases and J by 1 base, with 14 bases left in between. CDR1 and CDR2 (germline): SGHRS, YFSETQ. The DNA for the CDR3 is TGCGCCAGCAGCTTGGCCCCAGGGGTCCCATCCTACGAGCAGTACTTC. This codes for CASSLAPGVPSYEQYF.

The chain employs TRBV10-1 and TRBJ1-4, with 7 bases that match TRBD1. The CDR3 runs to 17 residues. Unmatched junction bases numbered 12, after V lost 2 bases and J lost 6 bases. The V gene's germline CDR1 is WNHNN and CDR2 SYGVQD (reference sequence). For the CDR3, the DNA is TGCGCCAGCAGTGAGCCGATGACAGGGTCAAGGCATGAAAAACTGTTTTTT. Its protein is CASSEPMTGSRHEKLFF.

The genes are TRBV4-3 and TRBJ2-1; weak D call: TRBD2 (6 bases). The germline V and J ends were trimmed by 2 bases and 9 bases, with 11 bases remaining between them. CDR1 is LGHNA, CDR2 YSLEER, per germline. The CDR3 totals 13 residues. The CDR3 loop reads CASSQQEGSEQFF. CDR3 nucleotide sequence: TGCGCCAGCAGCCAACAGGAGGGTAGTGAGCAGTTCTTC.

The chain joins TRBV6-5 to TRBJ2-3, with 9 bases aligning to TRBD2. CDR1 is MNHEY, CDR2 SVGAGI, per germline. Germline trimming cut 2 bases from V and 2 bases from J; bases unmatched to any gene: 5. This CDR3 is 16 amino acids long. As DNA, the CDR3 is TGTGCCAGCAGTTACCATCAGCGGGGGGTCACAGATACGCAGTATTTT. Its protein is CASSYHQRGVTDTQYF.

The V call is TRBV5-1, the J call TRBJ2-1; a possible D gene is TRBD1 (6 bases). The germline V gene has CDR1 SGHRS and CDR2 YFSETQ. The V end lost 0 bases, the J end lost 9 bases, and 13 bases lay between the germline ends. This CDR3 region has 14 residues. CDR3 sequence: CASSLGQGFGEQFF. The CDR3 DNA follows: TGCGCCAGCAGCTTGGGCCAGGGGTTCGGTGAGCAGTTCTTC.

This clone was detected only once. The rearrangement joins TRBV5-6 to TRBJ2-7; 7 positions agree with TRBD1. CDR3 length equals 15 residues. Germline loops: CDR1 SGHDT, CDR2 YYEEEE. V was clipped by 0 bases and J by 3 bases; unmatched bases: 6. The CDR3 protein is CASSLAGAGGYEQYF. The CDR3 nucleotides read TGTGCCAGCAGCTTGGCCGGGGCAGGGGGCTACGAGCAGTACTTC.

The chain employs TRBV4-2 and TRBJ1-2, with no clear D. V lost 0 bases to trimming and J lost 6 bases, with 8 bases between them. Germline values: CDR1 LGHNA, CDR2 YNFKEQ. CDR3 size: 13 residues. The CDR3 coding sequence is TGTGCCAGCAGCCAAGATCTAACTGATGGCTACACCTTC. Translated, it gives CASSQDLTDGYTF.

This sequence joins TRBV23-1 and TRBJ1-3; a weak D match, TRBD1 (5 bases). Being an ORF, TRBV23-1 has a function that is uncertain. Trimming shortened V by 3 bases and J by 9 bases, and 9 bases separated the two germline ends. This CDR3 has 12 amino acids. CDR3 residues: CASSQLGATIYF. The CDR3 nucleotides read TGCGCCAGCAGTCAGTTAGGGGCCACCATATATTTT.

This clone was recorded only once. The rearrangement links TRBV5-6 to TRBJ1-1, with 7 bases that match TRBD1. V shed 0 bases and J 0 bases; nucleotides not matched to a gene: 2. CDR1 is SGHDT, CDR2 YYEEEE, per germline. This CDR3 region has 15 residues. The CDR3 reads CASSLEGAMNTEAFF. CDR3 bases: TGTGCCAGCAGCTTGGAGGGGGCAATGAACACTGAAGCTTTCTTT.

The gene calls are TRBV21-1 and TRBJ2-3; TRBD2, the D gene given by the table, was not confirmed from the DNA. TRBV21-1 is listed as a pseudogene. CDR3 length: 15 amino acids. The CDR3 loop is CASSTGSKPTDTQYF. For the CDR3, the DNA is TGTGCCAGCAGCACCGGGAGCAAACCCACAGATACGCAGTATTTT.

The rearrangement uses TRBV29-1 and TRBJ1-2; TRBD1 is a possible D gene (6 bases). CDR3 length equals 14 residues. Germline V gene sequence: CDR1 SQVTM, CDR2 ANQGSEA. The germline V and J ends were trimmed by 4 bases and 0 bases, with 12 bases remaining between them. The CDR3 bases are TGCAGCGTTGTTATTGGGGGCTCTAACTATGGCTACACCTTC. Protein sequence: CSVVIGGSNYGYTF.

This chain links TRBV4-2 with TRBJ2-3; tentative D call: TRBD1 (5 bases). The V and J ends lost 1 base and 5 bases respectively, with 16 bases between them. From germline, CDR1 is LGHNA and CDR2 YNFKEQ. The CDR3 contains 16 residues. CDR3 sequence: CASSQAVRDGEDTQYF. CDR3 coding DNA: TGTGCCAGCAGCCAAGCGGTCAGGGATGGTGAAGATACGCAGTATTTT.

The CDR3, as DNA: TGTGCCAGTAGGCCGAAAAGACAGGGGGCTAATTCACCCCTCCACTTT. This translates into CASRPKRQGANSPLHF. The genes are TRBV19 and TRBJ1-6; 10 positions match TRBD1. The length of the CDR3 is 16 residues. Germline-derived CDR1 and CDR2 are LNHDA and SQIVND (reference sequence). After removal of 6 bases from V and 6 bases from J, the junction contained 8 bases not matched to a gene.

J is TRBJ2-7 and V is TRBV6-6; 8 bases are shared with TRBD1. This CDR3 is built from 13 residues. Trimming took 5 bases from V and 5 from J; bases not matched to a gene: 5. CDR1 MNHNY and CDR2 SVGAGI come from the germline V gene (reference sequence). The CDR3 loop is CASSPGQAHEQYF. CDR3 coding DNA: TGTGCCAGCAGTCCGGGACAGGCCCACGAGCAGTACTTC.

CDR3 bases: TGTGCCAGCAGTTTATTAGGGGGAAGCTCGGGAAACTATGGCTACACCTTC. Translating it yields CASSLLGGSSGNYGYTF. This chain connects TRBV28 to TRBJ1-2; tentatively, D is TRBD1 (6 bases). Germline CDR1 and CDR2: MDHEN and SYDVKM. The CDR3 length is 17 residues. V was trimmed by 1 base and J by 2 bases, leaving 17 bases between them.

The chain links TRBV24-1 to TRBJ1-6, with D possibly matching TRBD1 (6 bases). Germline CDR1 is KGHDR and CDR2 is SFDVKD. The CDR3 has 17 amino acids. Trimming pared 11 bases from V and 6 bases from J, leaving 25 bases between. CDR3 sequence: CASTMGHPHIINSPLHF. CDR3 DNA: TGTGCCAGCACTATGGGACATCCGCATATAATTAATTCACCCCTCCACTTT.

V usage is TRBV28 and J usage is TRBJ2-5; D gene unclear. Trimming pared 6 bases from V and 5 bases from J, leaving 16 bases between. The CDR3 is 14 amino acids. The germline CDR1 and CDR2 sequences are MDHEN and SYDVKM. CDR3 protein: CASRPHLDGETQYF. CDR3 nucleotide sequence: TGTGCCAGCAGGCCACACCTCGACGGGGAGACCCAGTACTTC.

This clone was counted once. The chain employs TRBV19 and TRBJ2-3; 7 positions match TRBD1. The CDR3 has 17 amino acids. The germline CDR1 and CDR2 sequences are LNHDA and SQIVND (reference sequence). V lost 4 bases and J lost 4; bases outside the gene matches: 14. CDR3 residues: CASSTISPQGDADTQYF. CDR3 sequence (DNA): TGTGCCAGTAGTACGATTTCACCCCAGGGGGATGCAGATACGCAGTATTTT.

The CDR3 DNA is TGTGCCAGCTCGTCCGGGGAAGGCGGCAATCAGCCCCAGCATTTT. Amino acid sequence: CASSSGEGGNQPQHF. The gene calls are TRBV18 and TRBJ1-5; D is unresolved. CDR1 and CDR2 (germline): KGHSH, LQKENI. V was trimmed by 6 bases and J by 2 bases, leaving 14 bases between them. There are 15 residues in the CDR3.

This chain links TRBV6-5 with TRBJ1-2; 8 nucleotides line up with TRBD1. This CDR3 has 14 amino acids. Germline V gene lookup returns CDR1 MNHEY and CDR2 SVGAGI. Trimming removed 0 bases from V and 8 bases from J; junction bases left unmatched: 5. CDR3 sequence: CASSYSRTGRGYTF. DNA of the CDR3: TGTGCCAGCAGTTACTCCCGGACAGGGAGAGGCTACACCTTC.

The chain combines TRBV18 with TRBJ2-3, with 11 bases matching TRBD2. Unmatched junction bases numbered 5, after V lost 3 bases and J lost 0 bases. Germline CDR1 reads KGHSH; CDR2 reads LQKENI. This CDR3 has 17 amino acids. The CDR3 loop reads CASSPRLAGYSTDTQYF. The CDR3 DNA reads TGTGCCAGCTCACCTCGACTAGCGGGGTACAGCACAGATACGCAGTATTTT.

V is TRBV29-1 and J is TRBJ2-5; 8 positions match TRBD2. This CDR3 spans 15 amino acids. J gave up 5 bases and V 0 bases, and 8 bases lay outside the gene matches. CDR1 and CDR2 (germline): SQVTM, ANQGSEA. CDR3 amino acids: CSVEDTGGPRETQYF. Here the CDR3 DNA reads TGCAGCGTTGAAGATACGGGGGGGCCCCGGGAGACCCAGTACTTC.

As for this clone: This sample also contains other DNA sequences that code for the same CDR3. The V call is TRBV6-1, the J call TRBJ1-6; no clear D. CDR1 is MNHNS and CDR2 is SASEGT in the germline V gene. This CDR3 contains 13 residues. The V end lost 0 bases, the J end lost 9 bases, and 6 bases lay between the germline ends. The CDR3 DNA sequence: TGTGCCAGCAGTGAAGCTAGAGGTTCACCCCTCCACTTT. Translating it yields CASSEARGSPLHF.

The genes are TRBV19 and TRBJ1-5, with 9 nucleotides matching TRBD1. Germline assignment: CDR1 LNHDA and CDR2 SQIVND (reference sequence). The CDR3 has 15 residues. Trimming cost V 5 bases and J 4 bases; bases outside gene matches: 6. CDR3: CASSAWGQGNQPQHF. CDR3 bases: TGTGCCAGTAGTGCCTGGGGACAGGGAAATCAGCCCCAGCATTTT.

The chain joins TRBV21-1 to TRBJ2-2; the table gives TRBD1 as D, unverified against the DNA. TRBV21-1 is described as a pseudogene. This CDR3 has 16 amino acids. Written as DNA, the CDR3 is TGTGCCAGCAGCACGGTGGGCAGGGTGGATTCCGGGGAGCTGTTTTTT. This encodes CASSTVGRVDSGELFF.